A single sample is the source of the 7 T cell receptor beta chains below, sequenced in a study of blood T cell repertoires in COVID-19. Sequenced by immunoSEQ multiplex PCR; TCRdb stores in-frame clones only, minus some. Of about 210,000 clones in the sample, 80% to 90% are singletons; the top ten hold 6.5% to 9%. Sequencing used peripheral blood. These TCRs come from a woman aged 45-65 years with active or convalescent COVID-19.

This chain uses TRBV29-1 with TRBJ2-5; D not certain. V was trimmed by 6 bases and J by 2 bases, leaving 7 bases between them. Germline V gives CDR1 SQVTM, CDR2 ANQGSEA. This CDR3 comprises 11 residues. Written as DNA, the CDR3 is TGCAGCGTATGGCAGCAAGAGACCCAGTACTTC. This encodes CSVWQQETQYF. The variable domain in full, with the rest retrieved from reference TRBV29-1 and TRBJ2-5, is SAVISQKPSRDICQRGTSLTIQCQVDSQVTMMFWYRQQPGQSLTLIATANQGSEATYESGFVIDKFPISRPNLTFSTLTVSNMSPEDSSIYLCSVWQQETQYFGPGTRLLVL.

The V and J genes are TRBV6-1 and TRBJ1-2, with 8 bases aligning to TRBD1. This CDR3 spans 15 amino acids. The V segment lost 2 bases and the J segment 5 bases; nucleotides outside the gene matches: 7. Germline V lookup: CDR1 MNHNS, CDR2 SASEGT. The CDR3 protein is CASSETVGTGYGYTF. The CDR3 DNA reads TGTGCCAGCAGTGAAACGGTAGGGACAGGTTATGGCTACACCTTC.

The chain carries TRBV11-3 and TRBJ2-7; TRBD2 matches at 7 bases. This CDR3 spans 13 amino acids. Trimming at V came to 1 base and at J to 8 bases, leaving 5 bases not matched to a gene. The germline V gene has CDR1 SGHNT and CDR2 YENEEA. The CDR3, as DNA: TGTGCCAGCAGCTTAGGCCTGGGGGGGAAGCAGTACTTC. As protein: CASSLGLGGKQYF.

The chain's CDR3 is CASSRDRGETQYF. The CDR3 DNA follows: TGTGCCAGCAGTAGGGACAGGGGAGAGACCCAGTACTTC. This sequence joins TRBV6-4 and TRBJ2-5, with 10 positions matching TRBD1. V was pared by 5 bases and J by 4 bases, with 1 base of the junction left unmatched. Germline V gene lookup returns CDR1 MRHNA and CDR2 SNTAGT. This CDR3 spans 13 amino acids.

The chain recombines TRBV6-4 with TRBJ2-7; D may be TRBD1 (6 bases). Germline CDR1 is MRHNA and CDR2 is SNTAGT. Trimming took off 4 bases at V and 3 bases at J, with 13 bases between the two ends. The CDR3 is 14 amino acids. In DNA, the CDR3 is TGTGCCAGCAGTGGTCCCAGGGGACACTACGAGCAGTACGTC. This gives the protein CASSGPRGHYEQYV.

The chain carries TRBV10-3 and TRBJ2-1, with 11 bases matching TRBD1. The CDR3 covers 13 residues. From germline, CDR1 is ENHRY and CDR2 SYGVKD. The ends lost 8 bases at V and 10 bases at J; junction bases unmatched: 7. Written as DNA, the CDR3 is TGTGCCATCCGTGGACAGGGGGCGGGGGAGCAGTTCTTC. Translation: CAIRGQGAGEQFF.

The chain joins TRBV5-6 to TRBJ1-2; 7 bases are a match to TRBD1. Trimming took 7 bases from V and 2 from J; bases not matched to a gene: 8. Germline lookup yields CDR1 SGHDT and CDR2 YYEEEE. The CDR3 is made up of 14 amino acids. Here the CDR3 reads CASGQGVGNYGYTF. The CDR3 nucleotides are TGTGCCAGCGGGCAGGGGGTTGGCAACTATGGCTACACCTTC.